Listed below are T cell receptor beta chains from one sample, sequenced in a study of blood T cell repertoires in COVID-19. Data came from immunoSEQ multiplex PCR; TCRdb stores just in-frame clones and leaves some out. Counted here are around 190,000 clones, 86% occurring once; the ten biggest clones make up around 6%. Sequencing was carried out using PBMCs or T cells enriched from blood (not recorded which). The receptors come from a man aged 35 to 55 with acute COVID-19. CDR3s include the opening cysteine and the closing phenylalanine or tryptophan. A D gene is named only where the DNA matches it firmly. Size tells how often a clone was seen (once, few, many) or the class of an expanded clone, and some rows leave it out.

v_gene	j_gene	abundance	d_gene	CDR3nt	CDR3aa
TRBV10-1	TRBJ2-1	-	-	TGCGCCAGCAGTGGTTCCCTCTACAATGAGCAGTTCTTC	CASSGSLYNEQFF
TRBV6-4	TRBJ1-2	-	-	TGTGCCAGCGCCCCTACGAGTGCCGGACGGGGGTATGGCTACACCTTC	CASAPTSAGRGYGYTF
TRBV9	TRBJ2-7	-	TRBD1	TGTGCCAGCAGCGTCGTGGGACAGGGGGCGGCTGAGCAGTACTTC	CASSVVGQGAAEQYF
TRBV28	TRBJ1-1	-	-	TGTGCCAGCAGTTTAGTGGGCGTCGGACCACGGGATGAAGCTTTCTTT	CASSLVGVGPRDEAFF
TRBV9	TRBJ2-5	once	-	TGTGCCAGCAGCGTGGGCAGTACCCACAAGTACCAAGAGACCCAGTACTTC	CASSVGSTHKYQETQYF
TRBV18	TRBJ2-7	few	-	TGTGCCAGCTCACCCCAACGACAGGAGTACGAGCAGTACTTC	CASSPQRQEYEQYF
TRBV28	TRBJ1-4	once	TRBD1	TGTGCCAGCACCACAATAGGGACAGGGAAAGAAAAACTGTTTTTT	CASTTIGTGKEKLFF
TRBV19	TRBJ2-1	-	-	TGTGCCAGTAGTACCAAGACATTTAGCTCCTACAATGAGCAGTTCTTC	CASSTKTFSSYNEQFF
TRBV9	TRBJ1-1	-	-	TGTGCCAGCAGCGTAGTACCGGGGAGCACTGAAGCTTTCTTT	CASSVVPGSTEAFF
TRBV21-1	TRBJ2-7	-	-	TGTGCCAGCAGCAAACTCGAGGCGGCCGGTCAGTACTTC	CASSKLEAAGQYF
TRBV5-1	TRBJ2-7	once	-	TGCGCCAGCAGGCCGAATACAGGCCCCTACGAGCAGTACTTC	CASRPNTGPYEQYF
TRBV7-9	TRBJ1-2	once	-	TGTGCCAGCAGCCGAGGCCCGCAGAAGGGCTACACCTTC	CASSRGPQKGYTF
TRBV6-2/TRBV6-3	TRBJ2-7	once	TRBD1	TGTGCCAGCAGTTGGGCAGGGGGTCAGGACGAGCAGTACTTC	CASSWAGGQDEQYF
TRBV3-1/TRBV3-2	TRBJ2-2	-	-	TGTGCCAGCAGCCTCTTAGACAGAGCCACCGGGGAGCTGTTTTTT	CASSLLDRATGELFF
TRBV28	TRBJ1-5	-	-	TGTGCCAGCAGTTTCTTCGGGGATCAGCCCCAGCATTTT	CASSFFGDQPQHF
TRBV18	TRBJ2-7	-	-	TGTGCCAGCTCAAGGACCGGGACCTACGAGCAGTACTTC	CASSRTGTYEQYF
TRBV4-2	TRBJ2-2	few	-	TGTGCCAGCAGCCAAGACAGTTTCGCCGGGGAGCTGTTTTTT	CASSQDSFAGELFF
TRBV28	TRBJ1-1	-	-	TGTGCCAGCAGTTCGACAGCCCAACATAAGGAAGCTTTCTTT	CASSSTAQHKEAFF
TRBV5-1	TRBJ1-2	many	-	TGCGCCAGCAGCTTGGAGGGGGTCCGCTATGGCTACACCTTC	CASSLEGVRYGYTF
TRBV20-1	TRBJ2-5	-	-	TGCAGTGCTAGAGTACGGGAGACCCAGTACTTC	CSARVRETQYF
TRBV2	TRBJ2-6	-	-	TGTGCCAGAGACGGGAGACCCTCCTCTGGGGCCAACGTCCTGACTTTC	CARDGRPSSGANVLTF
TRBV5-1	TRBJ2-7	-	TRBD2	TGCGCCAGCAGCTTCTTGGGACTAGCGGCCTACGAGCAGTACTTC	CASSFLGLAAYEQYF
TRBV27	TRBJ1-1	-	-	TGTGCCAGCAGTTTGGGGTCCGGAGGCTACACTGAAGCTTTCTTT	CASSLGSGGYTEAFF
TRBV10-3	TRBJ1-3	-	-	TGTGCCATCAGCCGGGACACTGGAAACACCATATATTTT	CAISRDTGNTIYF
TRBV7-2	TRBJ1-4	-	-	TGTGCCAGCAGCCCACAGGCAACTAATGAAAAACTGTTTTTT	CASSPQATNEKLFF
TRBV4-3	TRBJ2-2	once	TRBD1	TGCGCCAGCAGCCAAGGGACAGGGGACACCGGGGAGCTGTTTTTT	CASSQGTGDTGELFF
TRBV5-1	TRBJ2-4	-	-	TGCGCCAGCAGCCTGGGAGGCCTGGGAAACATTCAGTACTTC	CASSLGGLGNIQYF
TRBV5-4	TRBJ2-1	few	-	TGTGCCAGCAGCTGGACTGTTGGAGGGTACAATGAGCAGTTCTTC	CASSWTVGGYNEQFF
TRBV24-1	TRBJ1-2	-	-	TGTGCCACCAGTGATTTCACGGCAGGTGATGGCTACACCTTC	CATSDFTAGDGYTF
TRBV6-5	TRBJ1-6	-	-	TGTGCCAGCACCCGCATTAGTGTCGGGAATTCACCCCTCCACTTT	CASTRISVGNSPLHF
TRBV5-1	TRBJ1-1	few	-	TGCGCCAGCAGCTTGACTACAGGGACTGAAGCTTTCTTT	CASSLTTGTEAFF
TRBV10-3	TRBJ1-3	-	TRBD1	TGTGCCATCAGTCCGGGACAGGGGATATACACCATATATTTT	CAISPGQGIYTIYF
TRBV3-1/TRBV3-2	TRBJ2-5	-	TRBD2	TGTGCCAGCAGCCTTAGCGGGAGGGGAGAGACCCAGTACTTC	CASSLSGRGETQYF
TRBV2	TRBJ2-1	-	TRBD2	TGTGCCAGCAGTTCCCCCGCGGCGGGAGTAGCGAATGAGCAGTTCTTC	CASSSPAAGVANEQFF
TRBV5-1	TRBJ1-1	-	TRBD1	TGCGCCAGCGGAGACAGGGCAAACACTGAAGCTTTCTTT	CASGDRANTEAFF
TRBV28	TRBJ2-5	-	-	TGTGCCAGCAGTCGAGGGATTGGAGAGACCCAGTACTTC	CASSRGIGETQYF
TRBV2	TRBJ2-7	-	TRBD2	TGTGCCAGCAGGGCACAGCGGGAGGGTAACTACGAGCAGTACTTC	CASRAQREGNYEQYF
TRBV25-1	TRBJ2-3	-	TRBD1	TGTGCCAGCAGTGTGGGACAGAACACAGATACGCAGTATTTT	CASSVGQNTDTQYF
TRBV19	TRBJ1-1	-	-	TGTGCCAGTAGTATGTGGGGGGAGACTGAAGCTTTCTTT	CASSMWGETEAFF
TRBV5-4	TRBJ2-3	-	-	TGTGCCAGCAGCTTGGTTGACGGGAGAGGAGATACGCAGTATTTT	CASSLVDGRGDTQYF
TRBV28	TRBJ2-5	-	TRBD2	TGTGCCAGCAGTAGGGGACTAGCGGGGACAGAGACCCAGTACTTC	CASSRGLAGTETQYF
TRBV7-3	TRBJ2-3	once	TRBD1	TGTGCCAGCGCCCACAGGGGGCCTACCGGAAGCACAGATACGCAGTATTTT	CASAHRGPTGSTDTQYF
TRBV7-8	TRBJ1-5	-	TRBD1	TGTGCCAGCAGCTTCCGACAGGGGGCCAGTCAGCCCCAGCATTTT	CASSFRQGASQPQHF
TRBV7-2	TRBJ2-7	few	-	TGTGCCAGCAGCTTAGAGGGGCTGACGGCCTTCTCCTACGAGCAGTACTTC	CASSLEGLTAFSYEQYF
TRBV7-8	TRBJ1-5	-	TRBD1	TGTGCCAGCAGCGGGGGACAGGGACGTTTACAGCCCCAGCATTTT	CASSGGQGRLQPQHF